The TCR beta chain under discussion was sequenced for a study of cytomegalovirus exposure and HLA in healthy donors. Study results and limitations: Reports state that TCR beta sequences accurately predicted most subjects' HLA-A and HLA-B alleles. Donors were assumed by presence/absence analyses to have roughly uniform sequencing depth. Immune exposure information comprised only CMV serostatus. Previously analyzed data showed that most TCR beta V segments were productive at a frequency of about 90% or about 30%.

Germline CDR1 is MNHEY and CDR2 is SVGAGI. The CDR3 length is 13 residues. Trimming stripped 3 bases from V and 5 bases from J, with 8 bases between. PCR involved 60 Vbeta and 13 Jbeta primers. Sequenced by immunoSEQ multiplex PCR; TCRdb stores in-frame clones only, minus some. Of around 130,000 clones listed, around 77% are singletons. About this clone itself: Its antigen is currently unknown.

Sequencing input: PBMCs. This clonotype originated in a man aged 30-40 years in good health and CMV-seronegative. This chain uses TRBV6-5 with TRBJ2-1; D not resolved. In DNA form, the CDR3 reads TGTGCCAGCAGTTATACTCCGGACAATGAGCAGTTCTTC. Its protein is CASSYTPDNEQFF.